The 5 T cell receptor beta chains below were found in one sample sequenced in a study of blood T cell repertoires in COVID-19. Some clones are missing from TCRdb's copy, which holds only in-frame ones; the method was immunoSEQ multiplex PCR. The sample carries 200,000 to 250,000 clones, approximately 84% recorded once. The sample taken for sequencing was PBMCs or T cells enriched from blood (not recorded which). The receptors were gathered from a man aged 60 to 75 who had recovered from COVID-19.

The chain carries TRBV15 and TRBJ1-4; perhaps TRBD1 as D (5 bases). The CDR3 has 14 amino acids. Trimming shortened V by 3 bases and J by 4 bases, and 9 bases separated the two germline ends. Germline lookup yields CDR1 LNHNV and CDR2 YYDKDF (reference sequence). CDR3 DNA sequence: TGTGCCACCAGCAGGGGGGGGGATAATGAAAAACTGTTTTTT. It translates to CATSRGGDNEKLFF.

V gene TRBV18 combines with J gene TRBJ1-3, with TRBD1 identical over 8 bases. Looked up from germline, CDR1 is KGHSH and CDR2 is LQKENI. Germline trimming cut 1 base from V and 0 bases from J; bases unmatched to any gene: 11. The CDR3 sequence is 19 residues long. The CDR3 DNA reads as TGTGCCAGCTCACCACAAGGGACAGGAACGTATAGCTCTGGAAACACCATATATTTT. Its protein is CASSPQGTGTYSSGNTIYF.

This clone was observed once. Here the CDR3 reads CASSRKSTSGNPYEQYF. CDR3 DNA: TGTGCCAGCAGCCGAAAAAGCACGTCAGGGAACCCCTACGAGCAGTACTTC. V and J are TRBV3-1 (or the pseudogene TRBV3-2) and TRBJ2-7; possible D gene TRBD1, 5 bases. The CDR3 sequence is 17 residues long. Germline V gene data show CDR1 as LGHDT and CDR2 as YNNKEL (reference sequence). Trimming shortened V by 4 bases and J by 2 bases, and 21 bases separated the two germline ends.

The chain recombines TRBV6-2 or TRBV6-3 with TRBJ2-4, with D tentatively TRBD2 (6 bases). Germline lookup yields CDR1 MNHEY and CDR2 SVGEGT. Trimming took off 6 bases at V and 0 bases at J, with 12 bases between the two ends. The CDR3 sequence is 15 residues long. In nucleotides, the CDR3 is TGTGCCAGCAGCACGGGGGACCTAGCCAAAAACATTCAGTACTTC. Translation: CASSTGDLAKNIQYF.

This rearrangement joins TRBV7-9 to TRBJ2-7; the D is unclear. CDR3 length: 17 residues. Germline assignment: CDR1 SEHNR and CDR2 FQNEAQ (reference sequence). With 5 bases removed from V and 9 bases from J, the gap between germline ends came to 29 bases. CDR3 loop: CASSPRRHGLSYELQYF. DNA of the CDR3: TGTGCCAGCAGCCCCCGTCGACATGGGTTAAGCTACGAGTTGCAGTACTTC. Full variable domain (remainder filled in from reference TRBV7-9 and TRBJ2-7): DTGVSQNPRHKITKRGQNVTFRCDPISEHNRLYWYRQTLGQGPEFLTYFQNEAQLEKSRLLSDRFSAERPKGSFSTLEIQRTEQGDSAMYLCASSPRRHGLSYELQYFGPGTRLTVT.